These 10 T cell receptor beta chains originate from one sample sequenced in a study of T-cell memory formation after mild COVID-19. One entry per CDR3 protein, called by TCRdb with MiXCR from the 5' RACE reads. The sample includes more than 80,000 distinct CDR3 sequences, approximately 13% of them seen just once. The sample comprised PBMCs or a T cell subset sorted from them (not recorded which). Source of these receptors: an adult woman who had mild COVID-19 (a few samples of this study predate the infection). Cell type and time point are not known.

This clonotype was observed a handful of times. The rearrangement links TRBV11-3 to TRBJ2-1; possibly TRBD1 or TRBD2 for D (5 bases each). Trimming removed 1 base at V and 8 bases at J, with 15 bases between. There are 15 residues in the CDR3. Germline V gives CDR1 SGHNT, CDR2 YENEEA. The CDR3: CASSLGWGSGDEQFF. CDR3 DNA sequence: TGTGCCAGCAGCTTAGGTTGGGGGAGTGGAGATGAGCAGTTCTTC.

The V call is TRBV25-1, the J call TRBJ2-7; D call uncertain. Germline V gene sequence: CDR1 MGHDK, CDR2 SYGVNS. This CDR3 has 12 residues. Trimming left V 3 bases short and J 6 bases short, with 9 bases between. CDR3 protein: CASSDLSAEQYF. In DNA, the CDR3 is TGTGCCAGCAGTGACCTGTCCGCCGAGCAGTACTTC.

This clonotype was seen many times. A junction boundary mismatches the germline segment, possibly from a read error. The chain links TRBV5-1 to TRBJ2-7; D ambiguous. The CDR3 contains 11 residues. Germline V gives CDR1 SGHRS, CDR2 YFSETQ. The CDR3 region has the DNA TGTGCCAGCAGCTCCTCCTACGAGCAGTACTTC. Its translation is CASSSSYEQYF.

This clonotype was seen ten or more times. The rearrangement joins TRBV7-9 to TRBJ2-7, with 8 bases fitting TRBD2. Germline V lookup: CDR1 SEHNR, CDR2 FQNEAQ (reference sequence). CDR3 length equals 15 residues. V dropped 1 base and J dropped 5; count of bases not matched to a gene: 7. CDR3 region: CASSLGVAGIHEQYF. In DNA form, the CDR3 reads TGTGCCAGCAGCTTAGGGGTAGCGGGAATCCACGAGCAGTACTTC.

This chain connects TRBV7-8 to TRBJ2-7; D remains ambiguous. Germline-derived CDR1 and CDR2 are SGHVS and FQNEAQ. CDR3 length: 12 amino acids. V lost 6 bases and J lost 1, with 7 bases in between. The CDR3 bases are TGTGCCAGCAGTCAAGAATCCTACGAGCAGTACTTC. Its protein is CASSQESYEQYF.

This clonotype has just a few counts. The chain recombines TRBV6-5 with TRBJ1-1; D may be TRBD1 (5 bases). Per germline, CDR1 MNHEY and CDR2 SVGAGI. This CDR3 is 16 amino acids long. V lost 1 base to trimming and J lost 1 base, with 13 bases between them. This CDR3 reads CASSYLSGVWNTEAFF. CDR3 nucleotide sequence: TGTGCCAGCAGTTACTTATCGGGGGTATGGAACACTGAAGCTTTCTTT.

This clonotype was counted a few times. CDR3 DNA sequence: TGTGCCAGCAGTTTAGGGGGACAGGGAGAGACCCAGTACTTC. Translated, it gives CASSLGGQGETQYF. The chain combines TRBV12-3 or TRBV12-4 with TRBJ2-5; TRBD1 agrees at 9 bases. Trimming removed 1 base from V and 4 bases from J; junction bases left unmatched: 1. The CDR3 sequence is 14 residues long.

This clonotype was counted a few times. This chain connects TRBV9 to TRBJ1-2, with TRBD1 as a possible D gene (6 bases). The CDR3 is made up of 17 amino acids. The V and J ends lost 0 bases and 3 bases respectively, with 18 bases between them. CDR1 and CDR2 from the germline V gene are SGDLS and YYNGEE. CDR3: CASSVDSQGREDYGYTF. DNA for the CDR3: TGTGCCAGCAGCGTAGACTCTCAGGGGAGGGAGGACTATGGCTACACCTTC.

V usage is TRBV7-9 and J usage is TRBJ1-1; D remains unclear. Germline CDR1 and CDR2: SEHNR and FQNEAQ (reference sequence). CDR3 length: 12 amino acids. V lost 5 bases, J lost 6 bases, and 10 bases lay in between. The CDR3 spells CASSLEWAEAFF. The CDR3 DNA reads TGTGCCAGCAGCCTCGAGTGGGCTGAAGCTTTCTTT.

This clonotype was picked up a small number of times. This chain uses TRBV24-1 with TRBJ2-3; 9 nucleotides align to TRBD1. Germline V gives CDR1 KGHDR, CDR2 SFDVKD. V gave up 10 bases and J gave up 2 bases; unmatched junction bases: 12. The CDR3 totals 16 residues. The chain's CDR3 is CATSPSGTGSTDTQYF. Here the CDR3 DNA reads TGTGCCACAAGTCCCTCTGGGACAGGGTCCACAGATACGCAGTATTTT.